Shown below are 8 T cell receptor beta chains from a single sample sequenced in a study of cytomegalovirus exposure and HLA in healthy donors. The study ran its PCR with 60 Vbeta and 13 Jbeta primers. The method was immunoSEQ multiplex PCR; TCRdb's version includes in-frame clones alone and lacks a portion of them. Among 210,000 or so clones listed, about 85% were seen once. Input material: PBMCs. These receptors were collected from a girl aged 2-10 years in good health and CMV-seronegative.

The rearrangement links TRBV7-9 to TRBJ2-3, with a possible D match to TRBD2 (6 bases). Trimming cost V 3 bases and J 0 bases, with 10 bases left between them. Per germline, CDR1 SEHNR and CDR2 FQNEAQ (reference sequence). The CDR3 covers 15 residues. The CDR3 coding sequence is TGTGCCAGCAGCTTCCTAGCGCCTAGCACAGATACGCAGTATTTT. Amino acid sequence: CASSFLAPSTDTQYF.

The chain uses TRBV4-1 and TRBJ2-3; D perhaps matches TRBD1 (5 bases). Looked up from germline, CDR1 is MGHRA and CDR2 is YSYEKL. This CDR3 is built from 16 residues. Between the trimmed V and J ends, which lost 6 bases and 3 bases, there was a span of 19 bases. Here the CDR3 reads CASRKARGAMTDTQYF. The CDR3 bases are TGCGCCAGCAGGAAGGCTAGGGGCGCCATGACAGATACGCAGTATTTT.

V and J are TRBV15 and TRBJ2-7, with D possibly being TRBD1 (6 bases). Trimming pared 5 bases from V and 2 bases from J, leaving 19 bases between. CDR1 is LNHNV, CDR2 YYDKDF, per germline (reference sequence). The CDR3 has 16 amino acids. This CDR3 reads CATSPELARGPYEQYF. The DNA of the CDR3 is TGTGCCACCAGCCCTGAGCTGGCCAGGGGACCCTACGAGCAGTACTTC.

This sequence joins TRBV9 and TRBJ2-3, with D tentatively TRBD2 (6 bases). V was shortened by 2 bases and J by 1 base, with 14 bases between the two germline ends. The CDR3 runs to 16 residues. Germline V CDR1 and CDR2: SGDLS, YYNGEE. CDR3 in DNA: TGTGCCAGCAGCGTGGGGGGAAGCACTGGCACAGATACGCAGTATTTT. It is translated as CASSVGGSTGTDTQYF.

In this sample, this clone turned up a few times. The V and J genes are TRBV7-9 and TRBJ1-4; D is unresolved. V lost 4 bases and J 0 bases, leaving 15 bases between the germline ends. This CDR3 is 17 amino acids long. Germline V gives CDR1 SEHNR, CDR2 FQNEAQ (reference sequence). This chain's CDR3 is CASSSGPREATNEKLFF. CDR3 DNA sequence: TGTGCCAGCAGCTCAGGACCGAGGGAGGCAACTAATGAAAAACTGTTTTTT.

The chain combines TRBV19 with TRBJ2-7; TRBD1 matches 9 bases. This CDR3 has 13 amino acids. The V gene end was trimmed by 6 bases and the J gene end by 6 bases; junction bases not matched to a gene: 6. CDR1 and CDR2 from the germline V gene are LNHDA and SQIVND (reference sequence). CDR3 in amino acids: CASRRETGGEQYF. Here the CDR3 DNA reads TGTGCCAGTAGGCGTGAGACAGGGGGCGAGCAGTACTTC.

The CDR3 bases are TGTGCCAGCAGCTTAGTGGGTAGCGGCTACAATGAGCAGTTCTTC. Amino acid sequence: CASSLVGSGYNEQFF. The chain employs TRBV7-2 and TRBJ2-1; D is possibly TRBD2 (6 bases). V was clipped by 1 base and J by 3 bases, with 10 bases between them. CDR3 length: 15 residues. Germline V gene data show CDR1 as SGHTA and CDR2 as FQGNSA. Full variable domain (missing parts from reference TRBV7-2 and TRBJ2-1): GAGVSQSPSNKVTEKGKDVELRCDPISGHTALYWYRQSLGQGLEFLIYFQGNSAPDKSGLPSDRFSAERTGGSVSTLTIQRTQQEDSAVYLCASSLVGSGYNEQFFGPGTRLTVL.

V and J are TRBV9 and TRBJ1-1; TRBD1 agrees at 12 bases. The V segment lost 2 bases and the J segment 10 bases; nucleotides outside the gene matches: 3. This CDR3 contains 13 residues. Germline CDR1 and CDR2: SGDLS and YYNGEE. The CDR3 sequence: CASSVGTGGAAFF. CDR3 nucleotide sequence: TGTGCCAGCAGCGTGGGGACAGGGGGCGCAGCTTTCTTT.